Reported below is one T cell receptor (beta chain). There is no known antigen for this receptor. From each donor, a roughly 2.5 ml peripheral blood sample was collected into PAXgene tubes and stored at -80 degrees C. Total RNA was isolated from whole blood with the PAXgene blood miRNA kit on an automated QIAcube, without T cell sorting. Peripheral blood from monozygotic twin pairs, either concordant or discordant for inflammatory bowel disease, underwent deep TCRalpha and TCRbeta repertoire profiling that used unique molecular barcoding. For every twin pair, smoking habits were documented, and each individual was categorised as a current, former or never smoker. Receptors were amplified or captured by 5' RACE. For each TCR library, 3,500 to 4,500 ng of total RNA was used. For each sample, cDNA was synthesized in eight separate reactions using SMARTScribe reverse transcriptase. Unique molecular identifiers containing a 6-nucleotide sample barcode were introduced through template switching during cDNA synthesis. TCRalpha and TCRbeta cDNA was amplified by two nested PCRs of 16 and 9 cycles, with bead purification after each PCR. Before amplification, the cDNA was treated with uracil DNA-glycosylase and purified using the QIAquick PCR purification kit. The second PCR was the step at which Illumina TruSeq-compatible adapters and sample-specific barcodes were added. TapeStation and Qubit were used to check library quality and concentration, and 5 to 6 ng of each library went into the pool. The pooled libraries were sequenced with 2 x 100 bp reads and custom sequencing primers on an Illumina HiSeq2500 single-index Rapid Run. The authors processed their data as follows. MiGEC version 1.2.6 was used for UMI-based consensus assembly, which corrected PCR and sequencing errors. V(D)J alignment, clonotype assembly and CDR3 extraction were performed with MiXCR version 2.1.1. To normalise gene usage, clonotype sharing and MAIT/NKT TCR abundance, the top 1000, 10 000 and 20 000 clonotypes in each sample were analysed. Diversity was computed as the inverse Simpson index with the vegan R package after downsampling to 27 000 UMIs. Statistical testing used paired Mann-Whitney U tests on the discordant twin pairs and applied Benjamini-Hochberg correction for multiple testing. One entry per CDR3 protein sequence results from the TCRdb reprocessing of the reads, with DNA left out. The V and J calls here are based on TCRdb, not the publication. The table for this sample records 300,000 to 450,000 distinct CDR3 sequences. The ten largest make up just over 2.5% of the sample.

The data were obtained in a study of monozygotic twins with inflammatory bowel disease (dated by TCRdb to between 2017 and 2020). With respect to the entire study: The full study comprised approximately 28 monozygotic twin pairs: nine German pairs (four IBD-concordant, five IBD-discordant) and 19 IBD-discordant Danish pairs. Disease-associated traits were sought mainly through comparisons between IBD patients and their genetically identical healthy co-twins within discordant pairs. Each individual had, on average, about 151 000 unique TCRalpha sequences and 181 000 unique TCRbeta sequences available for analysis. The full study reports these points: Different T cell subtypes could not be distinguished in the analysis. Repertoire similarity did not differ between concordant and discordant twins, which could be due to limited statistical power. Background noise and inter-individual variability may have been introduced into the repertoires by the differing immunosuppressive treatments among patients. TCRbeta repertoire diversity, by inverse Simpson index, was decreased in IBD patients compared with their healthy co-twins. No single strong signal or clonotype linked to IBD turned up in the results, so the idea that one exists was not supported. Compared with healthy twins, IBD patients shared fewer clonotypes with other individuals, and the difference was most pronounced in patients with signs of disease activity.

The germline V gene gives CDR1 as MNHEY and CDR2 as SVGAGI. The CDR3 has 17 amino acids, counting the end cysteine and phenylalanine. The record lacks a DNA sequence. Sequenced input: blood. The chain couples TRBV6-5 to TRBJ2-3; TCRdb returns TRBD2, unconfirmable since there is no DNA. The receptor's source is a human donor with ulcerative colitis or Crohn's disease, or a healthy co-twin of an affected twin (not recorded which). The CDR3 amino acid sequence is: CASSYLAVAGGADTQYF.